This entry lists 22 T cell receptor beta chains sequenced from one sample in a study of blood T cell repertoires in COVID-19 (dated by TCRdb to 2018 to 2020). Receptor libraries were prepared by the immunoSEQ multiplex PCR assay. TCRdb provides this immuneACCESS table in a form limited to in-frame rearrangements. Some clones are lacking; in checked studies, under half of them reflect an unresolved V gene, and why the rest are absent is not known. Counted in this sample were over 110,000 clones; more than 70% of them appeared once. Of the sample, approximately 5% falls within the top ten clones. Source material: PBMCs or T cells enriched from blood (not recorded which). The receptors stem from a man in his forties with acute COVID-19.

The chain employs TRBV28 and TRBJ2-5; 9 nucleotides agree with TRBD2. The ends lost 3 bases at V and 4 bases at J; junction bases unmatched: 3. This CDR3 has 14 residues. CDR1 MDHEN and CDR2 SYDVKM come from the germline V gene. In nucleotides, the CDR3 is TGTGCCAGCAGTTTGCAAGCGGGAGGAGAGACCCAGTACTTC. Its protein product is CASSLQAGGETQYF.

This clone has just a few counts. V and J are TRBV19 and TRBJ2-7, with 7 bases fitting TRBD1. Per germline, CDR1 LNHDA and CDR2 SQIVND (reference sequence). CDR3 length equals 13 residues. J lost 3 bases, V lost 3 bases, and 2 bases had no gene match. The CDR3 protein is CASSMGQNYEQYF. The CDR3 DNA reads as TGTGCCAGTAGTATGGGACAGAACTACGAGCAGTACTTC.

The rearrangement joins TRBV7-2 to TRBJ1-1, with no clear D. CDR1 is SGHTA, CDR2 FQGNSA, per germline. This CDR3 region has 15 residues. Between the trimmed V and J ends, which lost 3 bases and 0 bases, there was a span of 11 bases. As DNA, the CDR3 is TGTGCCAGCAGCTTTGCTGCGAGGGTGAACACTGAAGCTTTCTTT. It is translated as CASSFAARVNTEAFF.

Details on this clone: The junction departs from germline at one end; a sequencing error may be responsible. V usage is TRBV12-3 or TRBV12-4 and J usage is TRBJ2-7; 9 positions match TRBD2. This CDR3 comprises 13 residues. The CDR3 DNA reads as TGTGCCAGCAGTATAGCGGGAGACGCCGAGCAGTACTTC. Translated, it gives CASSIAGDAEQYF.

V is TRBV28 and J is TRBJ2-7, with TRBD1 identical over 9 bases. The germline gives CDR1 MDHEN, CDR2 SYDVKM. V lost 5 bases to trimming and J lost 5 bases; unmatched junction nucleotides: 19. There are 18 residues in the CDR3. DNA of the CDR3: TGTGCCAGCAGTCGCACAGGGGGCTGGGGTCTCCCCAGGGACGAGCAGTACTTC. Its translation: CASSRTGGWGLPRDEQYF.

The chain links TRBV5-1 to TRBJ2-2, with D possibly being TRBD1 (6 bases). The V end lost 0 bases, the J end lost 0 bases, and 9 bases lay between the germline ends. The CDR3 totals 16 residues. CDR1 is SGHRS and CDR2 is YFSETQ in the germline V gene. CDR3 in amino acids: CASSLVGQTNTGELFF. In DNA, the CDR3 is TGCGCCAGCAGCTTGGTGGGACAAACGAACACCGGGGAGCTGTTTTTT. The complete variable domain, with remaining parts taken from reference TRBV5-1 and TRBJ2-2, reads KAGVTQTPRYLIKTRGQQVTLSCSPISGHRSVSWYQQTPGQGLQFLFEYFSETQRNKGNFPGRFSGRQFSNSRSEMNVSTLELGDSALYLCASSLVGQTNTGELFFGEGSRLTVL.

The CDR3 nucleotides are TGTGCCAGCACCAACGACAGATCCCCCCAAGGGGAGCAGTTCTTC. As protein: CASTNDRSPQGEQFF. The chain recombines TRBV5-4 with TRBJ2-1; D is possibly TRBD1 (5 bases). V lost 6 bases and J 10 bases, leaving 23 bases between the germline ends. Per germline, CDR1 SGHNT and CDR2 YYREEE (reference sequence). The CDR3 sequence is 15 residues long.

The rearrangement uses TRBV7-2 and TRBJ2-1; weak D call: TRBD1 (9 bases). Trimming took 2 bases from V and 7 from J, leaving 21 bases between them. The CDR3 extends over 17 amino acids. Germline CDR1 reads SGHTA; CDR2 reads FQGNSA. This CDR3 is CASSLTRQRGTGNEQFF. The CDR3 region has the DNA TGTGCCAGCAGCTTAACTCGTCAGCGGGGGACAGGGAATGAGCAGTTCTTC.

The V call is TRBV3-1 (or the pseudogene TRBV3-2), the J call TRBJ2-3, with 12 bases lining up with TRBD2. V lost 3 bases and J lost 4; bases outside the gene matches: 8. CDR1 and CDR2 from the germline V gene are LGHDT and YNNKEL (reference sequence). This CDR3 has 17 residues. CDR3 in amino acids: CASSQEKTSGSPDTQYF. The DNA for the CDR3 is TGTGCCAGCAGCCAGGAGAAGACTAGCGGGAGCCCAGATACGCAGTATTTT.

This clone was detected only once. The chain's CDR3 is CASSQSGTASYEQYF. In DNA, the CDR3 is TGCGCCAGCAGCCAATCCGGGACAGCCTCCTACGAGCAGTACTTC. The chain links TRBV4-1 to TRBJ2-7; 7 bases align to TRBD1. The ends lost 2 bases at V and 0 bases at J; junction bases unmatched: 4. This CDR3 spans 15 amino acids. From germline, CDR1 is MGHRA and CDR2 YSYEKL.

The chain has TRBV28 and TRBJ1-1; D ambiguous. This CDR3 is built from 15 residues. Per germline, CDR1 MDHEN and CDR2 SYDVKM. The V end lost 3 bases, the J end lost 5 bases, and 16 bases lay between the germline ends. The CDR3 bases are TGTGCCAGCAGTTTGAGGGCAGGCAAGGGTACTGAAGCTTTCTTT. This sequence encodes CASSLRAGKGTEAFF.

The gene calls are TRBV7-2 and TRBJ1-4; 7 bases are shared with TRBD1. Germline V gene sequence: CDR1 SGHTA, CDR2 FQGNSA. The CDR3 has 15 residues. The trim removed 5 bases at V and 8 bases at J, leaving 11 bases unmatched. CDR3 in amino acids: CASSTKTGTEEKLFF. CDR3 DNA sequence: TGTGCCAGCAGCACTAAGACAGGGACGGAAGAAAAACTGTTTTTT.

The J gene is TRBJ2-3, the V gene TRBV7-2; 7 bases are a match to TRBD2. Germline trimming cut 6 bases from V and 1 base from J; bases unmatched to any gene: 13. Germline CDR1 reads SGHTA; CDR2 reads FQGNSA. The CDR3 extends over 17 amino acids. The CDR3: CASSRRAASGRTDTQYF. CDR3 bases: TGTGCCAGCAGTCGACGTGCGGCTAGCGGCCGCACAGATACGCAGTATTTT.

The V and J genes are TRBV6-1 and TRBJ2-2; TRBD2 aligns across 10 bases. CDR3 length: 16 amino acids. After removal of 2 bases from V and 10 bases from J, the junction contained 10 bases not matched to a gene. Germline CDR1 reads MNHNS; CDR2 reads SASEGT. The CDR3 here is CASSEQSLAGDAELFF. CDR3 in DNA: TGTGCCAGCAGTGAACAGTCCCTAGCGGGAGACGCGGAGCTGTTTTTT.

The chain links TRBV6-5 to TRBJ1-2; D may be TRBD1 (6 bases). The V gene lost 8 bases and the J gene lost 1 base, with 11 bases spanning the gap. Germline V gene lookup returns CDR1 MNHEY and CDR2 SVGAGI. The CDR3 has 13 residues. The CDR3 sequence: CASRRGLNYGYTF. The CDR3 bases are TGTGCCAGCCGGCGGGGGCTTAACTATGGCTACACCTTC.

The chain joins TRBV9 to TRBJ2-5; tentatively, D is TRBD2 (5 bases). Trimming removed 1 base from V and 4 bases from J, with 14 bases in between. Germline CDR1 is SGDLS and CDR2 is YYNGEE. CDR3 length: 15 residues. The CDR3 protein is CASSVTISEGETQYF. The CDR3 DNA reads as TGTGCCAGCAGCGTAACAATTAGCGAAGGAGAGACCCAGTACTTC.

The chain recombines TRBV28 with TRBJ2-1, with D uncertain. The ends were cut back, 8 bases at V and 2 bases at J, with 13 bases in the middle. The CDR3 loop spans 14 amino acids. Germline loops: CDR1 MDHEN, CDR2 SYDVKM. The CDR3 region is CASFARLPYNEQFF. In DNA, the CDR3 is TGTGCCAGCTTCGCGCGGCTCCCCTACAATGAGCAGTTCTTC.

The genes are TRBV6-1 and TRBJ1-3; D is possibly TRBD1 (5 bases). The V and J ends lost 2 bases and 0 bases respectively, with 8 bases between them. CDR1 and CDR2 from the germline V gene are MNHNS and SASEGT. This CDR3 contains 15 residues. The CDR3 DNA sequence: TGTGCCAGCAGTGAATCGGGGGACTCTGGAAACACCATATATTTT. Amino acid sequence: CASSESGDSGNTIYF.

Concerning this clone: This sample includes further DNA sequences coding for the same CDR3. V is TRBV9 and J is TRBJ1-1; no reliable D call. This CDR3 is 12 amino acids long. Trimming pared 4 bases from V and 0 bases from J, leaving 4 bases between. CDR1 is SGDLS, CDR2 YYNGEE, per germline. CDR3 residues: CASSPVNTEAFF. CDR3 bases: TGTGCCAGCAGCCCGGTGAACACTGAAGCTTTCTTT.

The chain couples TRBV9 to TRBJ2-1, with TRBD2 matching 7 bases. The CDR3 loop spans 13 amino acids. The V and J ends lost 0 bases and 10 bases, in that order; junction bases with no gene match: 4. Germline CDR1 SGDLS, CDR2 YYNGEE. CDR3 sequence reads: CASSVALAEEQFF. CDR3 DNA sequence: TGTGCCAGCAGCGTAGCTCTAGCGGAAGAGCAGTTCTTC.

The chain couples TRBV19 to TRBJ2-6; 7 bases are shared with TRBD1. V shed 4 bases, J shed 0 bases, and the junction held 3 bases outside the gene matches. From germline, CDR1 is LNHDA and CDR2 SQIVND (reference sequence). The CDR3 sequence is 16 residues long. CDR3 in amino acids: CASSTGQLSGANVLTF. The CDR3 nucleotides are TGTGCCAGTAGTACGGGACAGCTCTCTGGGGCCAACGTCCTGACTTTC.

This clone was seen once. The chain employs TRBV7-2 and TRBJ1-2, with TRBD1 identical over 7 bases. Per the germline V gene, CDR1 is SGHTA and CDR2 is FQGNSA. V shed 0 bases and J 8 bases; nucleotides not matched to a gene: 6. The CDR3 is 14 residues long. The CDR3 region is CASSLAHSGGGYTF. Here the CDR3 DNA reads TGTGCCAGCAGCTTAGCGCATTCAGGGGGAGGCTACACCTTC.